This paragraph reports one T cell receptor (beta chain). Its matching antigen is unknown. This sample is drawn from a study of STAT3 mutations in large granular lymphocyte leukemia. Study-wide background: Roughly half the longitudinally sequenced T-LGLL patients had canonical STAT3 mutations.

Study-wide points: In T-cell large granular lymphocyte leukemia, about half of patients showed multiple immunodominant subclonotypes. TCR clonotype switching after therapy occurred in about 30% of the 18 patients. In several patients, dominant TCR clone burden exceeded STAT3 mutant burden.

CDR1 and CDR2 from the germline V gene are SQVTM and ANQGSEA. V was clipped by 4 bases and J by 3 bases, with 13 bases between them. The length of the CDR3 is 14 residues. Assay: immunoSEQ multiplex PCR; the TCRdb copy retains only in-frame clones and omits some. Of 9,000 to 15,000 clones in the sample, 76% were seen once. The V call is TRBV29-1, the J call TRBJ2-1; D is unresolved. The sample consisted of peripheral blood mononuclear cells. This clonotype was obtained from a man between 60 and 70 years old with T-cell large granular lymphocyte leukemia. Some clones in this sample may be carry-over from other donors' samples. As DNA, the CDR3 is TGCAGCGTTGCCGTACGCGAAGGCTACAATGAGCAGTTCTTC. Protein: CSVAVREGYNEQFF.